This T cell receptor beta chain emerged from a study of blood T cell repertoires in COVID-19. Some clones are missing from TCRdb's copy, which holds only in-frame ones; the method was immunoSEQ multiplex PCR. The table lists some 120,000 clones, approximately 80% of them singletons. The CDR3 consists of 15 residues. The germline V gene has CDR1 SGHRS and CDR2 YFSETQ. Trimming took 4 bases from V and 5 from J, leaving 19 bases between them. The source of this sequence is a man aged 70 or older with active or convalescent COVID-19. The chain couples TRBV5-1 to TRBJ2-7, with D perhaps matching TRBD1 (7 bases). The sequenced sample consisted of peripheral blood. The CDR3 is CASSPGGGGMNEQYF. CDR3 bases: TGCGCCAGCAGCCCCGGAGGGGGCGGGATGAACGAGCAGTACTTC. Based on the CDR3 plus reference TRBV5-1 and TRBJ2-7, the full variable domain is KAGVTQTPRYLIKTRGQQVTLSCSPISGHRSVSWYQQTPGQGLQFLFEYFSETQRNKGNFPGRFSGRQFSNSRSEMNVSTLELGDSALYLCASSPGGGGMNEQYFGPGTRLTVT.